Given below is one TCR beta chain in context. Mismatch with germline at one junction end may stem from a read error. The CDR3 length is 16 residues. CDR1 SGHTA and CDR2 FQGNSA come from the germline V gene. The TCR beta CDR3 regions underwent amplification using RNA transcripts as the source. Primed by the HTBI set, a first-round RT-PCR was run on the TCR CDR3. TCRdb called the multiplex PCR reads again in MiXCR, with one record for every CDR3 protein. The data show about 580,000 distinct CDR3 sequences, over 11% seen once. These data originate in a study of T cells in Graves' hyperthyroidism and ophthalmopathy.

Sequenced input: blood. This clonotype was sampled from a young woman with Graves' hyperthyroidism that later progressed to Graves' ophthalmopathy. The chain carries TRBV7-2 and TRBJ2-7; D unclear. CDR3 DNA sequence: TGTGCCAGCAGCTTAGATCAGTGGAGCAGCTCCTACGAGCGGTACTTC. This gives the protein CASSLDQWSSSYERYF. The whole variable domain, remainder taken from reference TRBV7-2 and TRBJ2-7, is GAGVSQSPSNKVTEKGKDVELRCDPISGHTALYWYRQSLGQGLEFLIYFQGNSAPDKSGLPSDRFSAERTGGSVSTLTIQRTQQEDSAVYLCASSLDQWSSSYERYFGPGTRLTVT.